This T cell receptor (beta chain) was sequenced for a study of T cell responses to AZD1222 COVID-19 vaccine. This CDR3 contains 13 residues. V gave up 6 bases and J gave up 0 bases, with 6 bases separating them. Sequencing was performed with immunoSEQ multiplex PCR; in TCRdb, only in-frame clones are kept and a portion is missing. The table has some 150,000 clones, 88% seen once. The starting material was peripheral blood, obtained 28 days after the second dose of the MenACWY control vaccine. This sequence was found in an adult who received the MenACWY meningococcal vaccine as a control. The chain recombines TRBV12-3 or TRBV12-4 with TRBJ1-3; D is perhaps TRBD1 (6 bases). CDR3 sequence (DNA): TGTGCCAGCAGACAGGGCTCTGGAAACACCATATATTTT. Its translation: CASRQGSGNTIYF.